This T cell receptor beta chain emerged from a study of blood T cells in healthy people across ages. It was with a sample-barcoded 5' primer and a J-beta primer mix that a second PCR of roughly 7 to 11 cycles was run. TCRdb used MiXCR to reprocess the 5' RACE reads, holding one entry per CDR3 protein. The sample includes more than 650,000 distinct CDR3 sequences, roughly 25% of them seen just once. The CDR3 is 14 amino acids. Germline V gene sequence: CDR1 SGHRS, CDR2 YFSETQ. V dropped 2 bases and J dropped 6; count of bases not matched to a gene: 3. This clonotype was seen only a few times. These data also formed part of another study, on T cells of mothers and their children.

The specimen was blood. The source of this sequence is a boy aged 5-17 years in good health. The J gene is TRBJ2-1, the V gene TRBV5-1, with TRBD2 matching 9 bases. The CDR3 loop is CASSFLAGANEQFF. As DNA, the CDR3 is TGCGCCAGCAGCTTCTTAGCGGGGGCCAATGAGCAGTTCTTC.